Below, one TCR beta chain is given with its context. The sample carries other DNA sequences with the same CDR3. CDR3 length: 11 amino acids. V was clipped by 3 bases and J by 8 bases, with 4 bases between them. Germline-derived CDR1 and CDR2 are SEHNR and FQNEAQ (reference sequence). The entry originates in a study of shared clonotypes between healthy human individuals. An assay was performed, and its level was deep. Method: immunoSEQ multiplex PCR; TCRdb's copy keeps in-frame clones and lacks some. Of fewer than 1 million clones in the sample, about 97% were seen once. Naive CD8 cells were CD45RO-negative, positively selected for CCR7, excluding terminally differentiated effector memory CD45RA+ cells.

Sequenced input: naive CD8+ T cells sorted from blood. The receptor was isolated from a man aged 25-45 years in good health. The chain combines TRBV7-9 with TRBJ1-4, with D unclear. Written as DNA, the CDR3 is TGTGCCAGCAGCTTGAGCGAAAAACTGTTTTTT. This translates into CASSLSEKLFF.